This T cell receptor (beta chain) was documented in a study of Ad26.COV2.S vaccination and SARS-CoV-2 variants (dated by TCRdb to the early 2020s). Context from the whole study: Vaccine-arm donors came from COV1001, a multicentre, randomized, double-blind, placebo-controlled phase I-IIa trial of Ad26.COV2.S in healthy adults. Ad26.COV2.S was administered intramuscularly at 5 x 10^10 or 1 x 10^11 viral particles, either as a single shot or as two shots given 56 days apart. TCRbeta repertoire sequencing served as the tool for gauging how specific and how broad the SARS-CoV-2-reactive T cell receptors were following Ad26.COV2.S vaccination. The TCR-sequenced set comprised about 32 samples: 19 Ad26.COV2.S vaccine recipients, 5 placebo recipients and 8 SARS-CoV-2 convalescent individuals. Trial participants were randomized into five groups of five, in which low-dose or high-dose Ad26.COV2.S was given once or twice, or placebo was given on both occasions. Blinding of investigators to trial group allocation was maintained during experiments and outcome assessment. Broad study findings and their caveats: Spike-specific TCR breadth was higher in Ad26.COV2.S recipients than in placebo recipients (P = 0.0014). Substantial breadth of spike-specific CD8+ and CD4+ T cell responses was reported after vaccination. The study was not powered to compare responses between vaccine doses or regimens. Vaccine and placebo recipients had similar non-spike TCR breadth, a finding consistent with the vaccine containing only spike. It was noted by the authors that total T cell responses may have been underestimated by the TCR breadth and depth analyses.

The treatment or condition label for this specimen denotes: 15 to 20 received Ad26.COV2.S at low or high dose, single or two shots; about five received placebo; per-sample allocation not given. For vaccine and placebo recipients, repertoires were sequenced using samples collected on day 63 after the first injection. Cohort 1b enrolled roughly 25 adults aged 18-55 years at a single site in Boston, USA, between 29 July and 7 August 2020. Ad26.COV2.S was a replication-incompetent adenovirus type 26 vector that expressed a prefusion-stabilized SARS-CoV-2 spike protein derived from the original Wuhan strain. TCRbeta CDR3 regions were sequenced with the immunoSEQ Assay. After extraction, genomic DNA underwent amplification by bias-controlled multiplex PCR, followed by high-throughput sequencing. As for how the authors treated the data: To quantify the absolute abundance of every unique TCRbeta CDR3 region, sequences were collapsed and filtered. T cell fraction was estimated by normalizing TCRbeta template counts to usable DNA, with usable DNA measured through amplification of reference genes found in all nucleated cells. Repertoire TCRs were annotated as SARS-CoV-2-specific by exact matching of V gene, CDR3 amino acid sequence and J gene to a known reactive TCR set. The reference SARS-CoV-2 TCR set was obtained from MIRA and was filtered for enrichment in COVID-19-positive ImmuneCODE repertoires, whereby public or cross-reactive TCRs were removed. Drawing on the MIRA antigens, annotated TCRs were analysed further at the level of specific ORF or position within ORF. Breadth was defined as annotated unique rearrangements over total unique productive rearrangements; depth was the summed frequency of those rearrangements. Two-sided Wilcoxon rank-sum tests were applied when comparing TCR breadth between groups. TCRdb limited this immuneACCESS table to in-frame rearrangements with V and J called. A share of clones is missing; checked studies link under half to unresolved V genes, and the rest is unexplained. The V and J calls and the clone size are those of that table, but D and trimming were determined from the DNA. The sample table shows 380,000 or so clones, and 80% to 90% are seen once. Together, the top ten hold around 7% of the sample.

Note on this clone: This receptor's antigen is unknown. No base-level quality is on record; no much larger clone is a single base apart.

This receptor was identified in a person between 18 and 65 years old who received the Ad26.COV2.S COVID-19 vaccine or a placebo. This specimen was peripheral blood, taken in a trial of Ad26.COV2.S vaccine versus placebo.

Here the CDR3 is given as CASSLEAGGSYNEQFF. At the DNA level, the sequence is TGTGCCAGCAGCTTAGAGGCCGGGGGGTCCTACAATGAGCAGTTCTTC. The chain is encoded by TRBV11-2 joined to TRBJ2-1, and TRBD2 aligns with 7 junction nucleotides. V is pruned by 0 bases and J by 1 base, leaving 3 bases of the junction without a gene match. The CDR3 contains 16 residues, cysteine and phenylalanine counted. Only CDR3 DNA remains: 48 bases, in frame from the first base. The germline V gene specifies SGHAT as CDR1 and FQNNGV as CDR2.